This TCR beta chain was sequenced for a study of shared clonotypes between healthy human individuals. Study summary: Per donor, CD8 memory used one plate, CD8 naive used two, CD4 memory used three and CD4 naive used three.

Study-wide results and limits: Sampling was confined to blood; repertoires within tissues likely differ.

CDR1 is SGDLS and CDR2 is YYNGEE in the germline V gene. The germline V and J ends were trimmed by 0 bases and 2 bases, with 12 bases remaining between them. There are 16 residues in the CDR3. Into CD45RA+ naive and CD45RA-negative memory subsets, the CD4+ cells were split. In regard to this clone: The antigen remains unidentified.

The protocol was immunoSEQ multiplex PCR, while the TCRdb copy is restricted to in-frame clones and leaves out a portion. This sample has some 2.4 million clones, with roughly 93% found just once. This TCR was sampled from a man between 18 and 29 years old in good health. Some clones in this sample may be carry-over from other donors' samples. This chain uses TRBV9 with TRBJ1-3; weak D call: TRBD1 (5 bases). The specimen was naive CD4+ T cells from PBMCs. Subset defined: CD45RA+ positively selected. CDR3 protein: CASSVDGTLPGNTIYF. CDR3 sequence (DNA): TGTGCCAGCAGCGTAGACGGGACCTTGCCTGGAAACACCATATATTTT. The variable domain in full, completed from reference TRBV9 and TRBJ1-3, reads DSGVTQTPKHLITATGQRVTLRCSPRSGDLSVYWYQQSLDQGLQFLIQYYNGEERAKGNILERFSAQQFPDLHSELNLSSLELGDSALYFCASSVDGTLPGNTIYFGEGSWLTVV.